The TCR beta chain described here comes from a study of blood T cell repertoires in COVID-19. This clone was detected only once. Clones were read by immunoSEQ multiplex PCR, and TCRdb kept only the in-frame ones, dropping some. Here the sample spans hundreds of thousands of clones, roughly 88% being singletons. Germline CDR1 is GTSNPN and CDR2 is SVGIG (reference sequence). Deletions cut 5 bases from V and 1 base from J, with 6 bases between. The CDR3 contains 12 residues. The chain employs TRBV30 and TRBJ1-3; the D is unclear. Input material: peripheral blood. The receptor's source is a woman in her 50s with active or convalescent COVID-19. CDR3 in amino acids: CAWRDSGNTIYF. CDR3 nucleotides: TGTGCCTGGCGGGATTCTGGAAACACCATATATTTT.